The 31 T cell receptor beta chains listed next were all sequenced from one sample in a study of blood T cell repertoires in COVID-19. Some clones are missing from TCRdb's copy, which holds only in-frame ones; the method was immunoSEQ multiplex PCR. The sample has 150,000 to 200,000 clones, about 90% seen once. The sequencing sample was made of PBMCs or T cells enriched from blood (not recorded which). The receptors originated from a woman in her fifties or sixties who had recovered from COVID-19.

V gene TRBV7-8 combines with J gene TRBJ2-7; D perhaps matches TRBD2 (5 bases). The germline V and J ends were trimmed by 0 bases and 1 base, with 13 bases remaining between them. Germline loops: CDR1 SGHVS, CDR2 FQNEAQ. This CDR3 is built from 16 residues. CDR3 residues: CASSLAHRTGSYEQYF. CDR3 DNA: TGTGCCAGCAGCTTAGCGCATCGTACGGGATCCTACGAGCAGTACTTC.

The rearrangement uses TRBV11-3 and TRBJ2-7; TRBD1 agrees at 8 bases. The CDR3 contains 14 residues. The germline V gene encodes CDR1 SGHNT and CDR2 YENEEA. The V segment lost 4 bases and the J segment 6 bases; nucleotides outside the gene matches: 8. In nucleotides, the CDR3 is TGTGCCAGCAGCTCCAGACAGGGGCTTGGCGAGCAGTACTTC. It is translated as CASSSRQGLGEQYF.

The chain joins TRBV12-3 or TRBV12-4 to TRBJ2-1, with 10 bases identical to TRBD1. With 8 bases clipped from V and 3 bases from J, the junction kept 1 base outside the gene matches. The CDR3 sequence is 13 residues long. Here the CDR3 DNA reads TGTGCCAGCGGGGACAGGGGCTACAATGAGCAGTTCTTC. Encoded protein: CASGDRGYNEQFF.

This chain uses TRBV7-9 with TRBJ2-3; a possible D gene is TRBD2 (6 bases). CDR3 size: 15 residues. V lost 2 bases and J lost 0, with 9 bases in between. Germline values: CDR1 SEHNR, CDR2 FQNEAQ (reference sequence). The CDR3 sequence: CASSLWRDSTDTQYF. CDR3 in DNA: TGTGCCAGCAGCTTATGGAGGGACAGCACAGATACGCAGTATTTT.

The rearrangement joins TRBV9 to TRBJ1-1; TRBD1 is a possible D gene (5 bases). The CDR3 extends over 13 amino acids. Germline-derived CDR1 and CDR2 are SGDLS and YYNGEE. With 0 bases removed from V and 5 bases from J, the gap between germline ends came to 8 bases. The CDR3 DNA sequence: TGTGCCAGCAGCGTAGAGGGGAGGACTGAAGCTTTCTTT. This gives the protein CASSVEGRTEAFF.

The chain carries TRBV19 and TRBJ2-7; 11 positions match TRBD1. J lost 8 bases, V lost 4 bases, and 13 bases had no gene match. Per germline, CDR1 LNHDA and CDR2 SQIVND (reference sequence). The length of the CDR3 is 16 residues. The DNA for the CDR3 is TGTGCCAGTAGTAGCGAAAACCGGGACAGGGGGTACAAGCAGTACTTC. Amino acids: CASSSENRDRGYKQYF.

As regards this clone: Mismatch with germline at one junction end may stem from a read error. The chain is built from TRBV5-6 and TRBJ1-2, with 7 bases matching TRBD1. In germline, CDR1 is SGHDT, CDR2 YYEEEE. The CDR3 consists of 13 residues. The CDR3 DNA reads as TGTGCCAGCAGCTTACAGGGGAACTTTGGCTACACCTTC. Encoded protein: CASSLQGNFGYTF.

This sequence joins TRBV29-1 and TRBJ2-5, with 12 bases fitting TRBD1. The CDR3 covers 13 residues. Trimming cost V 6 bases and J 4 bases; bases outside gene matches: 3. Per germline, CDR1 SQVTM and CDR2 ANQGSEA. CDR3 in amino acids: CSVGTGGVETQYF. The CDR3 DNA reads TGCAGCGTGGGGACAGGGGGCGTAGAGACCCAGTACTTC.

This sequence joins TRBV5-3 and TRBJ1-5; possibly TRBD1 for D (5 bases). TRBV5-3 is designated an ORF whose function remains uncertain. V was pared by 7 bases and J by 7 bases, with 21 bases between. The CDR3 loop spans 15 amino acids. The CDR3 coding sequence is TGTGCCAGACCCGTCGGACATGGGGCTGGACAGCCCCAGCATTTT. This encodes CARPVGHGAGQPQHF.

The chain carries TRBV19 and TRBJ1-2, with 7 bases that match TRBD1. Germline V lookup: CDR1 LNHDA, CDR2 SQIVND (reference sequence). J was trimmed by 7 bases and V by 7 bases; bases with no gene match: 9. The CDR3 loop spans 13 amino acids. This chain's CDR3 is CASTSRQGSGYTF. Here the CDR3 DNA reads TGTGCCAGTACATCTCGACAGGGCTCTGGCTACACCTTC.

The rearrangement joins TRBV4-1 to TRBJ2-3; tentative D call: TRBD2 (6 bases). The CDR3 length is 17 residues. Trimming stripped 0 bases from V and 6 bases from J, with 19 bases between. Germline assignment: CDR1 MGHRA and CDR2 YSYEKL. CDR3 protein: CASSQDTGRGKMDTQYF. The DNA for the CDR3 is TGCGCCAGCAGCCAAGATACGGGTCGGGGGAAGATGGATACGCAGTATTTT.

The chain employs TRBV19 and TRBJ1-1, with a tentative D call TRBD1 (5 bases). The V and J ends lost 8 bases and 5 bases respectively, with 15 bases between them. CDR3 length equals 13 residues. From germline, CDR1 is LNHDA and CDR2 SQIVND (reference sequence). The CDR3 is CASGLQGWTEAFF. The CDR3 DNA reads as TGTGCCAGTGGCCTCCAGGGATGGACTGAAGCTTTCTTT. Complete variable domain (other parts from reference TRBV19 and TRBJ1-1): DGGITQSPKYLFRKEGQNVTLSCEQNLNHDAMYWYRQDPGQGLRLIYYSQIVNDFQKGDIAEGYSVSREKKESFPLTVTSAQKNPTAFYLCASGLQGWTEAFFGQGTRLTVV.

The rearrangement joins TRBV9 to TRBJ1-3; D ambiguous. The CDR3 is made up of 14 amino acids. CDR1 and CDR2 (germline): SGDLS, YYNGEE. V was cut by 6 bases and J by 1 base, with 11 bases left in between. The CDR3: CASNRVGSGNTIYF. CDR3 sequence (DNA): TGTGCCAGCAACCGGGTCGGATCTGGAAACACCATATATTTT.

The chain has TRBV7-9 and TRBJ2-5, with TRBD2 identical over 11 bases. CDR3 length: 16 amino acids. CDR1 is SEHNR and CDR2 is FQNEAQ in the germline V gene (reference sequence). The J segment lost 5 bases and the V segment lost 1 base, leaving 6 bases of the junction unmatched. The CDR3 region is CASSLGLAGGRETQYF. The CDR3 DNA reads as TGTGCCAGCAGCTTAGGCCTAGCGGGAGGAAGGGAGACCCAGTACTTC.

The gene calls are TRBV28 and TRBJ1-5; weak D call: TRBD1 (5 bases). V lost 6 bases and J lost 7, with 19 bases in between. Germline lookup yields CDR1 MDHEN and CDR2 SYDVKM. The CDR3 consists of 15 residues. The CDR3 DNA is TGTGCCAGCAGCACAAGGACACACCCAGGACAGCCCCAGCATTTT. Translating it yields CASSTRTHPGQPQHF.

CDR3: CASSPGDRGSGYTF. In DNA, the CDR3 is TGTGCCAGCTCACCAGGGGACAGGGGAAGTGGCTACACCTTC. This rearrangement joins TRBV18 to TRBJ1-2; 10 bases match TRBD1. Trimming at V came to 2 bases and at J to 7 bases, leaving 4 bases not matched to a gene. The CDR3 spans 14 residues. The V gene's germline CDR1 is KGHSH and CDR2 LQKENI.

This sequence joins TRBV15 and TRBJ2-1; 11 bases agree with TRBD1. The germline V gene has CDR1 LNHNV and CDR2 YYDKDF (reference sequence). With V trimmed by 5 bases and J by 7 bases, 7 bases remained unmatched. The CDR3 is 15 amino acids. CDR3 coding DNA: TGTGCCACCAGCGCCGGGACAGGGGGGAGAAATGAGCAGTTCTTC. Amino acid sequence: CATSAGTGGRNEQFF.

This chain uses TRBV20-1 with TRBJ2-1; TRBD2 matches at 8 bases. The ends lost 3 bases at V and 0 bases at J; junction bases unmatched: 1. The CDR3 has 14 residues. Germline V gives CDR1 DFQATT, CDR2 SNEGSKA (reference sequence). The CDR3 DNA reads as TGCAGTGCTAGTACTAGCGGCTCCTACAATGAGCAGTTCTTC. This codes for CSASTSGSYNEQFF.

This chain connects TRBV29-1 to TRBJ1-1; TRBD1 might be the D (6 bases). This CDR3 has 13 amino acids. CDR1 is SQVTM and CDR2 is ANQGSEA in the germline V gene. Trimming stripped 5 bases from V and 4 bases from J, with 14 bases between. The CDR3 nucleotides read TGCAGCGTTCTCCAGGGGTCGGTCACTGAAGCTTTCTTT. Translation gives CSVLQGSVTEAFF.

Regarding this clone: The same CDR3 arises from other DNA sequences in this sample as well. The chain has TRBV19 and TRBJ1-2; 7 bases map to TRBD1. The CDR3 spans 14 residues. The V gene's germline CDR1 is LNHDA and CDR2 SQIVND (reference sequence). The V segment lost 3 bases and the J segment 2 bases; nucleotides outside the gene matches: 3. Written as DNA, the CDR3 is TGTGCCAGTAGTATTAGGGGACAGAACTATGGCTACACCTTC. As protein: CASSIRGQNYGYTF.

The V and J genes are TRBV5-4 and TRBJ2-7; 7 nucleotides align to TRBD1. Germline trimming cut 3 bases from V and 2 bases from J; bases unmatched to any gene: 8. CDR1 and CDR2 from the germline V gene are SGHNT and YYREEE (reference sequence). This CDR3 contains 15 residues. The CDR3 DNA follows: TGTGCCAGCAGCTCGTGGGGGACAGAGCCCTACGAGCAGTACTTC. It encodes CASSSWGTEPYEQYF.

The rearrangement uses TRBV12-5 and TRBJ2-5; D remains unclear. V lost 5 bases and J 5 bases, leaving 9 bases between the germline ends. The CDR3 runs to 12 residues. Germline V gene data show CDR1 as LGHNT and CDR2 as FRNRAP. CDR3 in amino acids: CASGPRWETQYF. CDR3 coding DNA: TGTGCTAGTGGTCCCCGGTGGGAGACCCAGTACTTC.

The chain employs TRBV12-5 and TRBJ1-1; D remains unclear. The V gene's germline CDR1 is LGHNT and CDR2 FRNRAP. V dropped 6 bases and J dropped 1 base, with 15 bases sitting between them. This CDR3 is 15 amino acids long. The CDR3 DNA follows: TGTGCTAGTGGCCACGACCTCACAGCGAACACTGAAGCTTTCTTT. This codes for CASGHDLTANTEAFF.

The chain uses TRBV28 and TRBJ1-2, with 10 bases aligning to TRBD1. The CDR3 is made up of 16 amino acids. The ends lost 5 bases at V and 4 bases at J; junction bases unmatched: 10. Germline V lookup: CDR1 MDHEN, CDR2 SYDVKM. The CDR3 coding sequence is TGTGCCAGCAGTCCAATACGGACAGGGGGAACCTATGGCTACACCTTC. It is translated as CASSPIRTGGTYGYTF.

The J gene is TRBJ2-7, the V gene TRBV7-2; weak D call: TRBD2 (5 bases). The CDR3 is 16 amino acids. V dropped 1 base and J dropped 2 bases, with 15 bases sitting between them. Germline assignment: CDR1 SGHTA and CDR2 FQGNSA. The chain's CDR3 is CASSLVGGRTPYEQYF. DNA of the CDR3: TGTGCCAGCAGCTTAGTAGGCGGCAGGACTCCCTACGAGCAGTACTTC.

J is TRBJ1-5 and V is TRBV5-4; no clear D. The V gene's germline CDR1 is SGHNT and CDR2 YYREEE (reference sequence). The CDR3 spans 14 residues. V lost 2 bases to trimming and J lost 0 bases, with 6 bases between them. DNA for the CDR3: TGTGCCAGCAGCTTTTCAGGTAGCAATCAGCCCCAGCATTTT. Encoded protein: CASSFSGSNQPQHF. Looking up the rest from reference TRBV5-4 and TRBJ1-5 gives the full variable domain: ETGVTQSPTHLIKTRGQQVTLRCSSQSGHNTVSWYQQALGQGPQFIFQYYREEENGRGNFPPRFSGLQFPNYSSELNVNALELDDSALYLCASSFSGSNQPQHFGDGTRLSIL.

V usage is TRBV19 and J usage is TRBJ1-4; possibly TRBD1 for D (6 bases). With 5 bases removed from V and 4 bases from J, the gap between germline ends came to 11 bases. Germline loops: CDR1 LNHDA, CDR2 SQIVND (reference sequence). The CDR3 has 14 amino acids. The CDR3 DNA sequence: TGTGCCAGTAGTGGGGCAGGGGTTAATGAAAAACTGTTTTTT. This gives the protein CASSGAGVNEKLFF.

This rearrangement joins TRBV6-5 to TRBJ2-7; 7 bases map to TRBD1. CDR3 length equals 12 residues. Germline V gene sequence: CDR1 MNHEY, CDR2 SVGAGI. V gave up 6 bases and J gave up 2 bases; unmatched junction bases: 1. The DNA for the CDR3 is TGTGCCAGCAGGGGGACAGCCTACGAGCAGTACTTC. Its protein product is CASRGTAYEQYF.

The chain has TRBV28 and TRBJ2-7; 8 positions agree with TRBD2. J gave up 5 bases and V 5 bases, and 14 bases lay outside the gene matches. In germline, CDR1 is MDHEN, CDR2 SYDVKM. The CDR3 spans 16 residues. For the CDR3, the DNA is TGTGCCAGCAGTCCCGCTTACCAGCGGGAGACCCACGAGCAGTACTTC. This translates into CASSPAYQRETHEQYF. Drawing the rest from reference TRBV28 and TRBJ2-7, the complete variable domain is DVKVTQSSRYLVKRTGEKVFLECVQDMDHENMFWYRQDPGLGLRLIYFSYDVKMKEKGDIPEGYSVSREKKERFSLILESASTNQTSMYLCASSPAYQRETHEQYFGPGTRLTVT.

In this sample, this clone turned up once. The chain employs TRBV19 and TRBJ2-5; unclear D gene. Germline lookup yields CDR1 LNHDA and CDR2 SQIVND (reference sequence). Trimming took 5 bases from V and 2 from J, leaving 18 bases between them. The CDR3 totals 16 residues. CDR3 amino acids: CASSLSARSTQETQYF. In DNA form, the CDR3 reads TGTGCCAGTAGTCTCTCCGCCCGGTCGACTCAAGAGACCCAGTACTTC. Filled out from reference TRBV19 and TRBJ2-5, the complete variable domain reads DGGITQSPKYLFRKEGQNVTLSCEQNLNHDAMYWYRQDPGQGLRLIYYSQIVNDFQKGDIAEGYSVSREKKESFPLTVTSAQKNPTAFYLCASSLSARSTQETQYFGPGTRLLVL.

The V gene is TRBV2, the J gene TRBJ1-2; D uncertain. With 0 bases removed from V and 4 bases from J, the gap between germline ends came to 12 bases. This CDR3 has 15 residues. Germline lookup yields CDR1 SNHLY and CDR2 FYNNEI. The CDR3 reads CASSEALLGGYGYTF. For the CDR3, the DNA is TGTGCCAGCAGTGAAGCGCTTCTGGGAGGCTATGGCTACACCTTC. Filled out from reference TRBV2 and TRBJ1-2, the complete variable domain reads EPEVTQTPSHQVTQMGQEVILRCVPISNHLYFYWYRQILGQKVEFLVSFYNNEISEKSEIFDDQFSVERPDGSNFTLKIRSTKLEDSAMYFCASSEALLGGYGYTFGSGTRLTVV.